A selection of T cell receptor beta chains follows, all from one sample in a study of cytomegalovirus exposure and HLA in healthy donors. Assay: immunoSEQ multiplex PCR; the TCRdb copy retains only in-frame clones and omits some. The table includes around 100,000 clones, almost 80% detected once. Sequencing was carried out using PBMCs. These receptors came from a man aged 60 to 69 in good health and CMV-seropositive. Each CDR3 is given with its conserved first and last residue. A D gene is named only where the DNA matches it firmly. Rows give clone size only sometimes, using once, few, many, or a class for an expanded clone.

j_call,v_call,d_call,clone_size,cdr3_nt,cdr3_aa
TRBJ1-3,TRBV5-5,TRBD1,few,TGTGCCAGCAGCATAACAGGGGAGGAGGGAAACACCATATATTTT,CASSITGEEGNTIYF
TRBJ2-3,TRBV7-9,TRBD2,.,TGTGCCAGCAGCTCTGGACTAGCGGGGGTTCCTTTCACAGATACGCAGTATTTT,CASSSGLAGVPFTDTQYF
TRBJ2-2,TRBV5-1,.,.,TGCGCCAGCAGCCCCACCCGACAGAACACCGGGGAGCTGTTTTTT,CASSPTRQNTGELFF
TRBJ2-4,TRBV27,.,.,TGTGCCAGCAGCCGTCGACCGAGGGGGTCGTCCAAAAACATTCAGTACTTC,CASSRRPRGSSKNIQYF
TRBJ1-6,TRBV27,.,.,TGTGCCAGCAGTTCGACGTCGACAGCCCCGGTAATTTCACCCCTCCACTTT,CASSSTSTAPVISPLHF
TRBJ2-1,TRBV4-3,TRBD2,.,TGCGCCAGCAGCCAAGATTTACTAGCGGGGGGAAGTGAGCAGTTCTTC,CASSQDLLAGGSEQFF
TRBJ1-1,TRBV7-3,TRBD1,.,TGTGCCAGCAGCCGATCAGACAGGGGGAGATCTGAAGCTTTCTTT,CASSRSDRGRSEAFF
TRBJ1-2,TRBV11-2,.,medium-sized,TGTGCCAGCAGCTTAGACGGGGGAGGCTATGGCTACACCTTC,CASSLDGGGYGYTF
TRBJ2-5,TRBV5-1,.,few,TGCGCCAGCAGCTTGGGACAGCAAGAGACCCAGTACTTC,CASSLGQQETQYF
TRBJ1-2,TRBV6-4,.,.,TGTGCCAGCAGTGAAAGCGGGGGGTCTAACTATGGCTACACCTTC,CASSESGGSNYGYTF
TRBJ2-1,TRBV5-1,.,.,TGCGCCAGCAGCTTAGACCCCTCGGGAGAGCAGTTCTTC,CASSLDPSGEQFF
TRBJ1-1,TRBV7-2,.,few,TGTGCCAGCAGCTCAGGGGTGACGTGGACTGAAGCTTTCTTT,CASSSGVTWTEAFF
TRBJ1-4,TRBV14,.,.,TGTGCCAGCAGCCGAGACAGCGGGGGGAATGAAAAACTGTTTTTT,CASSRDSGGNEKLFF
TRBJ1-3,TRBV19,.,.,TGTGCCAGTAGTCCGCGACAGAACTCTGGAAACACCATATATTTT,CASSPRQNSGNTIYF